The rows below give T cell receptor beta chains drawn from one sample of a study of T cells after yellow fever vaccination. TCRdb ran MiXCR on the 5' RACE reads and lists one entry per CDR3 protein. Altogether roughly 330,000 distinct CDR3 sequences are present, around 7.3% being singletons, with the ten largest covering 15% to 20%. The sequences come from PBMCs, collected approximately 40 days after the first yellow fever vaccination. Receptor source: a young man who received the YFV17D yellow fever vaccine. The CDR3 runs from the conserved cysteine through the conserved F or W. D genes are given only for firm matches. Rows may omit the clone size; those that give it use once, few, many or a size class.

v_call: TRBV7-2
j_call: TRBJ1-1
d_call: TRBD1
clone_size: few
cdr3_nt: TGTGCCAGCAGCCCGCACAGGGGGAATGTTGAAGCTTTCTTT
cdr3_aa: CASSPHRGNVEAFF

v_call: TRBV4-1
j_call: TRBJ1-1
d_call: TRBD1
clone_size: NA
cdr3_nt: TGCGCCAGCAGGGAAGTCGGGACAGGGATAACTGAAGCTTTCTTT
cdr3_aa: CASREVGTGITEAFF

v_call: TRBV28
j_call: TRBJ2-5
d_call: NA
clone_size: few
cdr3_nt: TGTGCCAGCACGCGTGCTGGGGGGCGCCGCGGGACCCAGTACTTC
cdr3_aa: CASTRAGGRRGTQYF

v_call: TRBV5-1
j_call: TRBJ1-2
d_call: TRBD1
clone_size: NA
cdr3_nt: TGCGCCAGCAGCTCCCGAGGGGGACAGGGGGCCTACTATGGCTACACCTTC
cdr3_aa: CASSSRGGQGAYYGYTF

v_call: TRBV27
j_call: TRBJ2-6
d_call: TRBD2
clone_size: NA
cdr3_nt: TGTGCCAGCAGCCCCCTGACTAGCGGGGCGTCTGGGGCCAACGTCCTGACTTTC
cdr3_aa: CASSPLTSGASGANVLTF

v_call: TRBV5-6
j_call: TRBJ1-5
d_call: NA
clone_size: few
cdr3_nt: TGTGCCAGCAGCCTGGGGGGAATTCAGCCCCAGCATTTT
cdr3_aa: CASSLGGIQPQHF

v_call: TRBV7-2
j_call: TRBJ2-5
d_call: NA
clone_size: NA
cdr3_nt: TGTGCCAGCAGCCCGCATCCGTCGGGGCAAGAGACCCAGTACTTC
cdr3_aa: CASSPHPSGQETQYF

v_call: TRBV7-2
j_call: TRBJ1-6
d_call: NA
clone_size: few
cdr3_nt: TGTGCCAGCAGCAATCGGGCGGGATATAATTCACCCCTCCACTTT
cdr3_aa: CASSNRAGYNSPLHF

v_call: TRBV27
j_call: TRBJ1-4
d_call: NA
clone_size: few
cdr3_nt: TGTGCCAGCAGTTTAAGATGGGGGACTAATGAAAAACTGTTTTTT
cdr3_aa: CASSLRWGTNEKLFF

v_call: TRBV10-1
j_call: TRBJ2-3
d_call: NA
clone_size: NA
cdr3_nt: TGCGCCAGCAAGGGGGTCTCTAGCACAGATACGCAGTATTTT
cdr3_aa: CASKGVSSTDTQYF

v_call: TRBV28
j_call: TRBJ2-5
d_call: TRBD2
clone_size: NA
cdr3_nt: TGTGCCAGCAGTTTATTTAGCGGGGAAGAGACCCAGTACTTC
cdr3_aa: CASSLFSGEETQYF

v_call: TRBV6-5
j_call: TRBJ1-3
d_call: NA
clone_size: NA
cdr3_nt: TGTGCCAGCAGTTACTTCGTAGTAGGAGGAAACACCATATATTTT
cdr3_aa: CASSYFVVGGNTIYF

v_call: TRBV4-2
j_call: TRBJ1-6
d_call: NA
clone_size: many
cdr3_nt: TGTGCCAGCAGCCCCGATATCCAGGGGCGTAATTCACCCCTCCACTTT
cdr3_aa: CASSPDIQGRNSPLHF